The 9 T cell receptor beta chains below come from one sample, sequenced in a study of T cell changes during pregnancy in multiple sclerosis. The data were produced by immunoSEQ multiplex PCR, yet TCRdb's version contains in-frame clones alone and is incomplete. The sample contains about 85,000 clones, 80% to 95% of which appear only once. The material was peripheral blood, obtained in the first trimester of pregnancy. The receptors shown here come from a female donor with multiple sclerosis, enrolled in a pregnancy study.

This rearrangement joins TRBV14 to TRBJ2-2, with 9 bases that match TRBD2. CDR1 and CDR2 from the germline V gene are SGHDN and FVKESK. CDR3 size: 16 residues. Trimming took 4 bases from V and 6 from J; bases not matched to a gene: 9. CDR3 DNA sequence: TGTGCCAGCAGCCGACGACTAGCGGCATCACCCGGGGAGCTGTTTTTT. Amino acids: CASSRRLAASPGELFF.

The V gene is TRBV15, the J gene TRBJ2-1; 8 bases line up with TRBD2. The germline V gene has CDR1 LNHNV and CDR2 YYDKDF (reference sequence). The CDR3 is 17 amino acids. V gave up 0 bases and J gave up 7 bases; unmatched junction bases: 11. The CDR3 sequence: CATSRDRVGGRRNEQFF. The CDR3 region has the DNA TGTGCCACCAGCAGAGATCGGGTGGGCGGGAGGAGGAATGAGCAGTTCTTC.

The chain recombines TRBV2 with TRBJ1-2; a weak D match, TRBD1 (6 bases). V lost 4 bases and J lost 8, with 17 bases in between. Germline assignment: CDR1 SNHLY and CDR2 FYNNEI. There are 14 residues in the CDR3. The CDR3 nucleotides are TGTGCCAGCAGTGTGGCTACAGGGCTGGAGGGCTACACCTTC. The encoded protein is CASSVATGLEGYTF.

The genes are TRBV5-5 and TRBJ2-2; 11 bases line up with TRBD1. Germline V gene sequence: CDR1 SGHKS, CDR2 YYEKEE (reference sequence). V trimming: 4 bases; J trimming: 5 bases; junction bases outside the gene matches: 4. The length of the CDR3 is 15 residues. DNA of the CDR3: TGTGCCAGCAGCACGGGACAGGGGGTGACCGGGGAGCTGTTTTTT. Residues: CASSTGQGVTGELFF. The entire variable domain, with the rest obtained from reference TRBV5-5 and TRBJ2-2, is as follows: DAGVTQSPTHLIKTRGQQVTLRCSPISGHKSVSWYQQVLGQGPQFIFQYYEKEERGRGNFPDRFSARQFPNYSSELNVNALLLGDSALYLCASSTGQGVTGELFFGEGSRLTVL.

V is TRBV10-3 and J is TRBJ2-2; 8 nucleotides line up with TRBD2. The CDR3 sequence is 15 residues long. Germline CDR1 is ENHRY and CDR2 is SYGVKD. V was pared by 8 bases and J by 6 bases, with 11 bases of the junction left unmatched. The CDR3 spells CAIGEPGLGAGELFF. The CDR3 nucleotides read TGTGCCATCGGGGAACCGGGACTAGGTGCCGGGGAGCTGTTTTTT.

CDR3 bases: TGTGCCAGCAACCGACAGCCCCAAGAGACCCAGTACTTC. Its translation: CASNRQPQETQYF. The chain uses TRBV7-9 and TRBJ2-5, with a possible D match to TRBD1 (5 bases). Germline CDR1 is SEHNR and CDR2 is FQNEAQ (reference sequence). This CDR3 is built from 13 residues. The V end lost 7 bases, the J end lost 1 base, and 10 bases lay between the germline ends.

The genes are TRBV28 and TRBJ2-1; 11 positions agree with TRBD2. Looked up from germline, CDR1 is MDHEN and CDR2 is SYDVKM. Trimming at V came to 2 bases and at J to 4 bases, leaving 4 bases not matched to a gene. CDR3 length equals 16 residues. CDR3 bases: TGTGCCAGCAGTTTAGGGGCTAGCGGGAGGTACAATGAGCAGTTCTTC. It encodes CASSLGASGRYNEQFF.

As for this clone: The junction departs from the called germline gene at one end, perhaps through a read error. This chain connects TRBV28 to TRBJ2-7; 9 bases map to TRBD1. The CDR3 totals 17 residues. CDR1 and CDR2 (germline): MDHEN, SYDVKM. CDR3 region: CASSLWGRTGVTYEQYF. The DNA for the CDR3 is TGTGCCAGCAGTCTATGGGGACGGACAGGGGTTACCTACGAGCAGTACTTC.

This chain connects TRBV30 to TRBJ2-1; 10 bases agree with TRBD1. CDR1 GTSNPN and CDR2 SVGIG come from the germline V gene (reference sequence). V dropped 7 bases and J dropped 5; count of bases not matched to a gene: 2. The CDR3 covers 12 residues. CDR3 bases: TGTGCCTCGGGACAGGGGAACAATGAGCAGTTCTTC. Its protein product is CASGQGNNEQFF. The full variable domain, with the rest looked up from reference TRBV30 and TRBJ2-1, is SQTIHQWPATLVQPVGSPLSLECTVEGTSNPNLYWYRQAAGRGLQLLFYSVGIGQISSEVPQNLSASRPQDRQFILSSKKLLLSDSGFYLCASGQGNNEQFFGPGTRLTVL.